The 21 T cell receptor beta chains presented below share a single source sample, sequenced in a study of cytomegalovirus exposure and HLA in healthy donors. The primer mix had 60 Vbeta and 13 Jbeta primers. Profiling relied on immunoSEQ multiplex PCR, and the TCRdb table lists in-frame clones only, not all of them. The sample records tens of thousands of clones, 70% being singletons. The material sequenced was PBMCs. These receptors were obtained from a woman aged 55-69 years in good health and CMV-seropositive.

The chain links TRBV5-1 to TRBJ2-7, with 8 bases aligning to TRBD1. The V segment lost 4 bases and the J segment 5 bases; nucleotides outside the gene matches: 8. This CDR3 is 14 amino acids long. Germline-derived CDR1 and CDR2 are SGHRS and YFSETQ. For the CDR3, the DNA is TGCGCCAGCAGCCCCAGGACAGGGAACCACGAGCAGTACTTC. It specifies CASSPRTGNHEQYF.

The V and J genes are TRBV7-6 and TRBJ1-3, with no clear D. The CDR3 has 16 residues. The ends were cut back, 2 bases at V and 4 bases at J, with 15 bases in the middle. Germline V gene sequence: CDR1 SGHVS, CDR2 FNYEAQ. CDR3 DNA sequence: TGTGCCAGCAGCTTAACAGTAGCGTCCTCCGGAAACACCATATATTTT. This translates into CASSLTVASSGNTIYF.

The rearrangement links TRBV27 to TRBJ1-5; TRBD1 might be the D (6 bases). Germline CDR1 reads MNHEY; CDR2 reads SMNVEV (reference sequence). The CDR3 consists of 14 residues. V gave up 8 bases and J gave up 2 bases, with 13 bases separating them. In DNA, the CDR3 is TGTGCCAGCCGCGGGGGCACGGGCAATCAGCCCCAGCATTTT. This encodes CASRGGTGNQPQHF.

This clone was detected only once. The chain has TRBV5-6 and TRBJ1-1; TRBD1 matches 7 bases. This CDR3 is 16 amino acids long. In germline, CDR1 is SGHDT, CDR2 YYEEEE. V gave up 4 bases and J gave up 5 bases; unmatched junction bases: 14. DNA for the CDR3: TGTGCCAGCAGCGGTCGACAGGGTCTTATCGGGACTGAAGCTTTCTTT. Translation gives CASSGRQGLIGTEAFF.

Only a few counts were recorded for this clone. V usage is TRBV10-3 and J usage is TRBJ1-4; D uncertain. From germline, CDR1 is ENHRY and CDR2 SYGVKD. This CDR3 contains 12 residues. Trimming stripped 7 bases from V and 6 bases from J, with 9 bases between. The CDR3 loop is CAITPGDEKLFF. Written as DNA, the CDR3 is TGTGCCATCACCCCCGGGGATGAAAAACTGTTTTTT.

This clone was detected only a few times. The J gene is TRBJ2-2, the V gene TRBV4-3; 16 bases map to TRBD2. The CDR3 is 20 residues long. After removal of 3 bases from V and 0 bases from J, the junction contained 7 bases not matched to a gene. Germline V gene sequence: CDR1 LGHNA, CDR2 YSLEER. In DNA, the CDR3 is TGCGCCAGCAGCCAGGGACTAGCGGGGGGGTGGGTCGCGAACACCGGGGAGCTGTTTTTT. It codes for CASSQGLAGGWVANTGELFF.

The chain combines TRBV30 with TRBJ1-3; D uncertain. V gave up 2 bases and J gave up 0 bases, with 11 bases separating them. Germline V gene sequence: CDR1 GTSNPN, CDR2 SVGIG (reference sequence). This CDR3 contains 15 residues. CDR3 residues: CAWSPLGISGNTIYF. CDR3 coding DNA: TGTGCCTGGAGTCCTCTCGGGATCTCTGGAAACACCATATATTTT.

This chain connects TRBV4-1 to TRBJ2-3; 14 bases match TRBD2. This CDR3 is built from 18 residues. Germline V CDR1 and CDR2: MGHRA, YSYEKL. The V and J ends lost 2 bases and 8 bases, in that order; junction bases with no gene match: 12. In DNA, the CDR3 is TGCGCCAGCAGCCAATCGCGACTAGCGGGGGGGCCCAGGGGTACGCAGTATTTT. Its protein product is CASSQSRLAGGPRGTQYF.

There are a few counts of this clone. This chain uses TRBV7-2 with TRBJ2-1; TRBD1 might be the D (6 bases). Germline V CDR1 and CDR2: SGHTA, FQGNSA. V dropped 6 bases and J dropped 4 bases, with 10 bases sitting between them. The CDR3 totals 13 residues. The CDR3 here is CASRIGQYNEQFF. The CDR3 nucleotides are TGTGCCAGCAGGATCGGACAGTACAATGAGCAGTTCTTC.

As concerns this clone: Other DNA sequences within the sample encode an identical CDR3. V usage is TRBV5-1 and J usage is TRBJ2-3, with a possible D match to TRBD2 (5 bases). This CDR3 contains 13 residues. V was shortened by 0 bases and J by 3 bases, with 5 bases between the two germline ends. Germline V gene lookup returns CDR1 SGHRS and CDR2 YFSETQ. CDR3 DNA: TGCGCCAGCAGCTTGGCGGGAACAGATACGCAGTATTTT. Its protein product is CASSLAGTDTQYF.

The rearrangement joins TRBV5-4 to TRBJ2-1, with TRBD1 matching over 9 bases. The CDR3 extends over 16 amino acids. Trimming removed 0 bases from V and 5 bases from J; junction bases left unmatched: 6. Germline V gene lookup returns CDR1 SGHNT and CDR2 YYREEE (reference sequence). CDR3 DNA sequence: TGTGCCAGCAGCTTGGGAGGGACAGGGATTCACAATGAGCAGTTCTTC. Protein sequence: CASSLGGTGIHNEQFF.

The chain has TRBV30 and TRBJ1-1; 8 nucleotides line up with TRBD1. The CDR3 runs 12 residues. Germline values: CDR1 GTSNPN, CDR2 SVGIG (reference sequence). Trimming removed 2 bases from V and 11 bases from J; junction bases left unmatched: 7. This CDR3 is CAWSPDRVVAFF. DNA for the CDR3: TGTGCCTGGAGTCCGGACAGGGTCGTGGCTTTCTTT. Looking up the rest from reference TRBV30 and TRBJ1-1 gives the full variable domain: SQTIHQWPATLVQPVGSPLSLECTVEGTSNPNLYWYRQAAGRGLQLLFYSVGIGQISSEVPQNLSASRPQDRQFILSSKKLLLSDSGFYLCAWSPDRVVAFFGQGTRLTVV.

The V call is TRBV5-1, the J call TRBJ1-3; 7 bases are a match to TRBD1. With V trimmed by 7 bases and J by 4 bases, 5 bases remained unmatched. Germline CDR1 SGHRS, CDR2 YFSETQ. CDR3 length: 13 residues. The CDR3 coding sequence is TGCGCCAGCGCCGGGACAGACGGAAACACCATATATTTT. This translates into CASAGTDGNTIYF.

This chain uses TRBV6-5 with TRBJ2-6; no definite D call. V was trimmed by 8 bases and J by 3 bases, leaving 11 bases between them. Looked up from germline, CDR1 is MNHEY and CDR2 is SVGAGI. CDR3 length: 14 amino acids. In nucleotides, the CDR3 is TGTGCCAGCCTTCCAGGTAGTGGGGCCAACGTCCTGACTTTC. Translation: CASLPGSGANVLTF.

The chain is built from TRBV14 and TRBJ1-3; the D gene is possibly TRBD1 (6 bases). CDR3 length: 14 amino acids. V gave up 3 bases and J gave up 0 bases, with 6 bases separating them. The V gene's germline CDR1 is SGHDN and CDR2 FVKESK. This CDR3 is CASSQDSSGNTIYF. The CDR3 nucleotides read TGTGCCAGCAGCCAGGACAGCTCTGGAAACACCATATATTTT.

In this sample, this clone turned up once. This chain connects TRBV5-8 to TRBJ1-1; possibly TRBD1 for D (5 bases). This CDR3 comprises 15 residues. CDR1 SGHTS and CDR2 YDEGEE come from the germline V gene. Between the trimmed V and J ends, which lost 3 bases and 3 bases, there was a span of 15 bases. The CDR3 coding sequence is TGTGCCAGCAGCTCGGTTGGGGGGAGGGACACTGAAGCTTTCTTT. It yields the protein CASSSVGGRDTEAFF.

The V gene is TRBV9, the J gene TRBJ2-7; 9 bases are a match to TRBD1. After removal of 5 bases from V and 4 bases from J, the junction contained 10 bases not matched to a gene. This CDR3 region has 15 residues. Germline V CDR1 and CDR2: SGDLS, YYNGEE. The CDR3: CASRKRDRVFYEQYF. As DNA, the CDR3 is TGTGCCAGCAGGAAACGGGACAGGGTCTTTTACGAGCAGTACTTC.

This chain joins TRBV18 and TRBJ1-4; 8 bases map to TRBD1. V dropped 3 bases and J dropped 8; count of bases not matched to a gene: 11. CDR3 length: 16 residues. Germline lookup yields CDR1 KGHSH and CDR2 LQKENI. DNA of the CDR3: TGTGCCAGCTCACCGCAGGGACAGGCGGTTGAGGAAAAACTGTTTTTT. Its protein is CASSPQGQAVEEKLFF.

The chain combines TRBV10-3 with TRBJ2-5, with TRBD2 identical over 16 bases. The CDR3 length is 19 residues. Trimming took 6 bases from V and 1 from J; bases not matched to a gene: 11. The germline V gene has CDR1 ENHRY and CDR2 SYGVKD. CDR3 nucleotides: TGTGCCATCAGCCGTATGGGACTAGCGGGGGGGTATTCCCAAGAGACCCAGTACTTC. Translated, it gives CAISRMGLAGGYSQETQYF.

This clone was found a few times. This sequence joins TRBV9 and TRBJ2-3; TRBD2 matches 9 bases. This CDR3 comprises 16 residues. Germline V lookup: CDR1 SGDLS, CDR2 YYNGEE. The V and J ends lost 0 bases and 4 bases, in that order; junction bases with no gene match: 6. CDR3 sequence: CASSVESGGYADTQYF. The CDR3, as DNA: TGTGCCAGCAGCGTAGAAAGCGGGGGGTATGCAGATACGCAGTATTTT. Full variable domain (remainder filled in from reference TRBV9 and TRBJ2-3): DSGVTQTPKHLITATGQRVTLRCSPRSGDLSVYWYQQSLDQGLQFLIQYYNGEERAKGNILERFSAQQFPDLHSELNLSSLELGDSALYFCASSVESGGYADTQYFGPGTRLTVL.

This clone has just one count. V gene TRBV10-3 combines with J gene TRBJ1-3, with D perhaps matching TRBD1 (5 bases). The CDR3 is made up of 16 amino acids. The V gene's germline CDR1 is ENHRY and CDR2 SYGVKD. V was pared by 0 bases and J by 0 bases, with 9 bases between. The CDR3 spells CAISESGLSSGNTIYF. CDR3 in DNA: TGTGCCATCAGTGAGTCGGGGCTGAGCTCTGGAAACACCATATATTTT.